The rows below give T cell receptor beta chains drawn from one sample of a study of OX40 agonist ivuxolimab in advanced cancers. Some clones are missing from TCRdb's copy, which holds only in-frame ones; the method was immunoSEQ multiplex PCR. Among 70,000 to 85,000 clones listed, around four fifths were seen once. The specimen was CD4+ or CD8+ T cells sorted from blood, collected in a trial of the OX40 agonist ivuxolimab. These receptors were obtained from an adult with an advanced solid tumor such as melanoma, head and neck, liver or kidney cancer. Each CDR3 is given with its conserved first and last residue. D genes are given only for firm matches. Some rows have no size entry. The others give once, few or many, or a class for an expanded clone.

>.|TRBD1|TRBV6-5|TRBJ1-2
CASRVIGFRGRGYTF
TGTGCCAGCAGAGTTATCGGATTCAGGGGGCGGGGCTACACCTTC
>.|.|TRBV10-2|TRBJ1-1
CATGGSLLMNTEAFF
TGCGCCACCGGAGGCAGTCTTCTCATGAACACTGAAGCTTTCTTT
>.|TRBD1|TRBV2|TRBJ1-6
CASTSRDSHNSPLHF
TGTGCCAGCACCTCCCGGGACAGCCATAATTCACCCCTCCACTTT
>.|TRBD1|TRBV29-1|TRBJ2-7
CSVGGQLDSYEQYF
TGCAGCGTTGGGGGACAGTTGGACTCCTACGAGCAGTACTTC
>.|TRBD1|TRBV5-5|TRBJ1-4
CASSPGGAGEKLFF
TGTGCCAGCAGCCCAGGGGGCGCGGGGGAAAAACTGTTTTTT
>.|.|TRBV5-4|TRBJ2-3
CAAAAGRQGESSTDTQYF
TGTGCCGCAGCGGCCGGCCGGCAGGGCGAATCTAGCACAGATACGCAGTATTTT
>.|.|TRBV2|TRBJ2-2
CASTQGPGADTGELFF
TGTGCCAGCACCCAAGGACCGGGGGCGGACACCGGGGAGCTGTTTTTT
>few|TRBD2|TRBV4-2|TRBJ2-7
CASSQRETGLAASYEQYF
TGTGCCAGCAGCCAAAGGGAAACAGGACTAGCGGCATCCTACGAGCAGTACTTC
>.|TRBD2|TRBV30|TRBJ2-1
CAWPSLAGGYNEQFF
TGTGCCTGGCCCTCGTTAGCGGGAGGTTACAATGAGCAGTTCTTC
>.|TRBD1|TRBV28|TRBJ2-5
CASSTTGDTMETQYF
TGTGCCAGCTCAACCACAGGGGATACTATGGAGACCCAGTACTTC
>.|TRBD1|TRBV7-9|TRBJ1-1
CASSGTGYTEAFF
TGTGCCAGCAGCGGGACAGGGTACACTGAAGCTTTCTTT
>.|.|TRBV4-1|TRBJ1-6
CKSSYNSPLHF
TGTAAAAGCTCCTATAATTCACCCCTCCACTTT
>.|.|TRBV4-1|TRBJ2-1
CASSQAHPHWEQFF
TGCGCCAGCAGCCAAGCCCACCCACATTGGGAGCAGTTCTTC
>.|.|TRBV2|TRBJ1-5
CASSWDERSNQPQHF
TGTGCCAGCAGCTGGGACGAGAGAAGCAATCAGCCCCAGCATTTT
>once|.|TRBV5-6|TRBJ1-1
CASSLRRTMNTEAFF
TGTGCCAGCAGCCTAAGACGGACTATGAACACTGAAGCTTTCTTT
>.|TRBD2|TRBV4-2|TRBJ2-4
CASSQGLAGVGAKNIQYF
TGTGCCAGCAGCCAGGGACTAGCGGGAGTGGGTGCCAAAAACATTCAGTACTTC
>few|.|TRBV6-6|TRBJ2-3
CASKIRTDTQYF
TGTGCCAGCAAAATTAGGACAGATACGCAGTATTTT
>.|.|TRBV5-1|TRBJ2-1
CASSSGQGPANEQFF
TGCGCCAGCAGCTCGGGGCAGGGGCCCGCCAATGAGCAGTTCTTC
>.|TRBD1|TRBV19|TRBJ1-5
CASKGQGIQPQHF
TGTGCCAGTAAGGGACAGGGTATTCAGCCCCAGCATTTT
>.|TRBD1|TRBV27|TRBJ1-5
CASSLQGASVQPQHF
TGTGCCAGCAGCCTACAGGGGGCGAGCGTTCAGCCCCAGCATTTT
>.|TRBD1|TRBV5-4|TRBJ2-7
CASSRSGQVRGEQYF
TGTGCCAGCAGCCGCAGCGGACAGGTTAGGGGCGAGCAGTACTTC
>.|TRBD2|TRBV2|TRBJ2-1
CASSIRTSGTFGEQFF
TGTGCCAGCAGTATTCGAACTAGCGGGACGTTCGGTGAGCAGTTCTTC
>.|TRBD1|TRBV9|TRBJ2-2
CASSMDRAETGELFF
TGTGCCAGCAGCATGGACAGGGCGGAAACCGGGGAGCTGTTTTTT
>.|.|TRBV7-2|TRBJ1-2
CASSLGTTGVYGYTF
TGTGCCAGCAGCTTAGGGACGACGGGTGTCTATGGCTACACCTTC
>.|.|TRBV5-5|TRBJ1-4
CASSWATGLQEKLFF
TGTGCCAGCAGCTGGGCCACAGGGCTCCAGGAAAAACTGTTTTTT
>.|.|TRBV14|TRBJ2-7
CASSQGGLGDNPSYEQYF
TGTGCCAGCAGCCAAGGGGGTTTGGGGGACAACCCTTCCTACGAGCAGTACTTC
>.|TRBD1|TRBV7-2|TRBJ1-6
CASSLGTGGSPPLHF
TGTGCCAGCAGCTTAGGGACAGGGGGCTCGCCACCCCTCCACTTT
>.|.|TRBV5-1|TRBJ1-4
CASSTGLLNEKLFF
TGCGCCAGCAGCACGGGTCTCCTTAATGAAAAACTGTTTTTT
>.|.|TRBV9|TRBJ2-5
CASSVGGVRETQYF
TGTGCCAGCAGCGTCGGGGGCGTACGGGAGACCCAGTACTTC
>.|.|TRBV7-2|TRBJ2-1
CASSLTGTGNEQFF
TGTGCCAGCAGCTTAACCGGGACTGGCAATGAGCAGTTCTTC
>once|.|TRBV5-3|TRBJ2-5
CARSLQGGETQYF
TGTGCCAGAAGCTTGCAGGGAGGAGAGACCCAGTACTTC
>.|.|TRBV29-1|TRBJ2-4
CSVEAELFQYF
TGCAGCGTTGAAGCGGAGCTTTTTCAGTACTTC
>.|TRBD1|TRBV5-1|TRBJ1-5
CASSLAGGAGQPQHF
TGCGCCAGCAGCTTGGCAGGGGGCGCGGGTCAGCCCCAGCATTTT
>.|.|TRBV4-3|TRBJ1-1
CASSQEVNTEAFF
TGCGCCAGCAGCCAAGAGGTGAACACTGAAGCTTTCTTT
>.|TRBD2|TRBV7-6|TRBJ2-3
CASSLFSGREDTQYF
TGTGCCAGCAGCTTGTTTAGCGGGAGGGAGGATACGCAGTATTTT